A single sample gave rise to the 18 T cell receptor beta chains below, sequenced in a study of shared T cell receptors in the human thymus. Repertoires were generated with immunoSEQ multiplex PCR, while TCRdb's copy carries only in-frame clones and drops some. The table shows roughly 710,000 clones, with roughly 85% occurring only once. The sample was also reused in another study, on human thymus T cells.

Sample: thymocytes. All receptors come from a girl under three years old with a congenital heart defect.

This clone showed up just once. The chain has TRBV7-9 and TRBJ1-2; no definite D call. This CDR3 spans 15 amino acids. CDR1 is SEHNR, CDR2 FQNEAQ, per germline (reference sequence). V gave up 1 base and J gave up 4 bases, with 13 bases separating them. Written as DNA, the CDR3 is TGTGCCAGCAGCTTAGAAGACGGAGGGTTCTATGGCTACACCTTC. The encoded protein is CASSLEDGGFYGYTF.

This rearrangement joins TRBV7-4 to TRBJ2-7; 10 nucleotides align to TRBD1. The CDR3 has 14 residues. Per germline, CDR1 SGHVT and CDR2 SQSDAQ. V lost 4 bases to trimming and J lost 3 bases; unmatched junction nucleotides: 3. The CDR3 sequence: CASSSGTGVYEQYF. CDR3 DNA sequence: TGTGCCAGCAGCTCCGGGACAGGGGTCTACGAGCAGTACTTC.

The J gene is TRBJ1-2, the V gene TRBV19; tentative D call: TRBD1 (6 bases). V lost 8 bases, J lost 0 bases, and 7 bases lay in between. The CDR3 runs 12 residues. CDR1 and CDR2 (germline): LNHDA, SQIVND (reference sequence). The CDR3 loop reads CASWTANYGYTF. CDR3 sequence (DNA): TGTGCCAGTTGGACAGCTAACTATGGCTACACCTTC.

The chain carries TRBV5-1 and TRBJ1-6; D call uncertain. The germline V and J ends were trimmed by 3 bases and 0 bases, with 19 bases remaining between them. Germline V lookup: CDR1 SGHRS, CDR2 YFSETQ. The CDR3 length is 19 residues. CDR3 sequence: CASSSREITESSYNSPLHF. In DNA form, the CDR3 reads TGCGCCAGCAGCTCACGGGAAATCACGGAGAGCTCCTATAATTCACCCCTCCACTTT.

The rearrangement uses TRBV4-1 and TRBJ1-6; D remains unclear. Trimming shortened V by 2 bases and J by 5 bases, and 13 bases separated the two germline ends. The V gene's germline CDR1 is MGHRA and CDR2 YSYEKL. CDR3 size: 16 residues. For the CDR3, the DNA is TGCGCCAGCAGCCAAATAACTACGGCGGATAATTCACCCCTCCACTTT. Translation: CASSQITTADNSPLHF.

The chain combines TRBV7-8 with TRBJ2-5; weak D call: TRBD1 (5 bases). Gene TRBJ2-7 matches the end of the DNA better, so the J call may be wrong. The CDR3 sequence is 13 residues long. Germline-derived CDR1 and CDR2 are SGHVS and FQNEAQ. The DNA for the CDR3 is TGTGCCAGCAGCTTAGCCCCAAGGGGCGAGCAGTACTTC. Its translation: CASSLAPRGEQYF.

This clone came up once. V and J are TRBV29-1 and TRBJ1-1, with 8 bases lining up with TRBD1. Germline CDR1 reads SQVTM; CDR2 reads ANQGSEA. The junction had 6 bases not matched to a gene; V was cut back by 6 bases and J by 3 bases. The CDR3 sequence is 13 residues long. CDR3: CSVSGGEDTEAFF. The CDR3, as DNA: TGCAGCGTCTCAGGGGGCGAGGACACTGAAGCTTTCTTT.

This clone occurred once. V and J are TRBV2 and TRBJ1-5; TRBD1 is a possible D gene (6 bases). CDR1 is SNHLY and CDR2 is FYNNEI in the germline V gene. This CDR3 is 17 amino acids long. V dropped 0 bases and J dropped 4 bases, with 16 bases sitting between them. CDR3 nucleotides: TGTGCCAGCAGTGAAGCCAGCCAGGGGTCCACTAATCAGCCCCAGCATTTT. Residues: CASSEASQGSTNQPQHF.

The CDR3 DNA follows: TGTGCCACCGACCGGGACAGGGCTGTTGGCACTGAAGCTTTCTTT. Protein sequence: CATDRDRAVGTEAFF. The chain joins TRBV9 to TRBJ1-1; 9 bases are a match to TRBD1. Germline-derived CDR1 and CDR2 are SGDLS and YYNGEE. J gave up 4 bases and V 9 bases, and 13 bases lay outside the gene matches. This CDR3 is built from 15 residues.

The chain carries TRBV9 and TRBJ1-5, with TRBD1 as a possible D gene (5 bases). This CDR3 spans 18 amino acids. Germline V gene sequence: CDR1 SGDLS, CDR2 YYNGEE. V lost 4 bases and J lost 1, with 21 bases in between. The CDR3: CASSTGWGDPGSNQPQHF. The CDR3 DNA reads TGTGCCAGCAGCACCGGGTGGGGGGATCCCGGGAGCAATCAGCCCCAGCATTTT. The whole variable domain, remainder taken from reference TRBV9 and TRBJ1-5, is DSGVTQTPKHLITATGQRVTLRCSPRSGDLSVYWYQQSLDQGLQFLIQYYNGEERAKGNILERFSAQQFPDLHSELNLSSLELGDSALYFCASSTGWGDPGSNQPQHFGDGTRLSIL.

The chain is built from TRBV11-2 and TRBJ1-4; possibly TRBD1 for D (6 bases). V was shortened by 3 bases and J by 5 bases, with 7 bases between the two germline ends. This CDR3 is 13 amino acids long. Germline V gene sequence: CDR1 SGHAT, CDR2 FQNNGV. The CDR3 nucleotides read TGTGCCAGCAGCTTGGGACAAAATGAAAAACTGTTTTTT. As protein: CASSLGQNEKLFF. Complete variable domain (other parts from reference TRBV11-2 and TRBJ1-4): EAGVAQSPRYKIIEKRQSVAFWCNPISGHATLYWYQQILGQGPKLLIQFQNNGVVDDSQLPKDRFSAERLKGVDSTLKIQPAKLEDSAVYLCASSLGQNEKLFFGSGTQLSVL.

The chain links TRBV27 to TRBJ2-5; D gene unclear. Trimming took off 4 bases at V and 4 bases at J, with 19 bases between the two ends. This CDR3 has 16 residues. Germline loops: CDR1 MNHEY, CDR2 SMNVEV (reference sequence). CDR3 sequence (DNA): TGTGCCAGCAGTTCCGGCAGCCAGGTCCTGGGAGAGACCCAGTACTTC. Encoded protein: CASSSGSQVLGETQYF.

V usage is TRBV4-3 and J usage is TRBJ2-1; weak D call: TRBD2 (6 bases). V was pared by 1 base and J by 6 bases, with 13 bases between. The CDR3 is 15 residues long. CDR1 is LGHNA, CDR2 YSLEER, per germline. The CDR3 nucleotides are TGCGCCAGCAGCCAAGTGGCGGGGTTCAGCAATGAGCAGTTCTTC. Translating gives CASSQVAGFSNEQFF.

This clone was observed a few times. This chain uses TRBV7-9 with TRBJ2-2; tentative D call: TRBD1 (5 bases). The V end was cut by 3 bases, the J end by 5 bases, with 19 bases between. CDR1 SEHNR and CDR2 FQNEAQ come from the germline V gene (reference sequence). The CDR3 totals 17 residues. The CDR3: CASSFMVQRGGTGELFF. The CDR3 DNA sequence: TGTGCCAGCAGCTTCATGGTACAAAGGGGCGGAACCGGGGAGCTGTTTTTT. Variable domain in full (rest from reference TRBV7-9 and TRBJ2-2): DTGVSQNPRHKITKRGQNVTFRCDPISEHNRLYWYRQTLGQGPEFLTYFQNEAQLEKSRLLSDRFSAERPKGSFSTLEIQRTEQGDSAMYLCASSFMVQRGGTGELFFGEGSRLTVL.

The genes are TRBV7-8 and TRBJ2-7, with D perhaps matching TRBD1 (6 bases). V lost 5 bases, J lost 6 bases, and 26 bases lay in between. This CDR3 is built from 17 residues. Germline CDR1 is SGHVS and CDR2 is FQNEAQ. The CDR3 loop is CASSTTGSGTKGPEQYF. The CDR3, as DNA: TGTGCCAGCAGCACCACAGGGTCCGGGACAAAGGGTCCCGAGCAGTACTTC. The full variable domain, its missing parts supplied by reference TRBV7-8 and TRBJ2-7, is GAGVSQSPRYKVAKRGQDVALRCDPISGHVSLFWYQQALGQGPEFLTYFQNEAQLDKSGLPSDRFFAERPEGSVSTLKIQRTQQEDSAVYLCASSTTGSGTKGPEQYFGPGTRLTVT.

The chain employs TRBV28 and TRBJ2-7; 8 bases are shared with TRBD2. Looked up from germline, CDR1 is MDHEN and CDR2 is SYDVKM. The CDR3 loop spans 15 amino acids. With 5 bases clipped from V and 2 bases from J, the junction kept 8 bases outside the gene matches. The CDR3 DNA follows: TGTGCCAGCAGTCAACAGACTAGCGACCCCTACGAGCAGTACTTC. Its translation: CASSQQTSDPYEQYF.

This chain connects TRBV5-6 to TRBJ2-5; 7 bases line up with TRBD2. CDR3 length equals 14 residues. The V gene's germline CDR1 is SGHDT and CDR2 YYEEEE. V shed 2 bases, J shed 1 base, and the junction held 2 bases outside the gene matches. The CDR3 nucleotides are TGTGCCAGCAGCTTTGGGACTACCCAAGAGACCCAGTACTTC. This codes for CASSFGTTQETQYF. Full variable domain (missing parts from reference TRBV5-6 and TRBJ2-5): DAGVTQSPTHLIKTRGQQVTLRCSPKSGHDTVSWYQQALGQGPQFIFQYYEEEERQRGNFPDRFSGHQFPNYSSELNVNALLLGDSALYLCASSFGTTQETQYFGPGTRLLVL.

The rearrangement joins TRBV6-1 to TRBJ1-3; TRBD1 matches at 7 bases. V gave up 6 bases and J gave up 4 bases; unmatched junction bases: 9. Germline V gives CDR1 MNHNS, CDR2 SASEGT. CDR3 length: 15 residues. CDR3: CASSARQGSGNTIYF. The CDR3 nucleotides are TGTGCCAGCAGCGCGAGACAGGGATCCGGAAACACCATATATTTT.